This record concerns one T cell receptor (beta chain) sequence. Germline and junction disagree at one end, which may indicate a read error. These data originate in a study of blood T cell repertoires in COVID-19. Study-wide background: T cells, B-cell-depleted T cells, or PBMCs provided the cDNA or gDNA that served as material.

Germline V gene data show CDR1 as SSHAT and CDR2 as FNYEAQ (reference sequence). The CDR3 totals 15 residues. The study assigned cohorts using participant-reported clinical history. As processed by the authors: Researchers report that nucleated cell counts were estimated from reference gene primer amplification. Clones were sequenced by immunoSEQ multiplex PCR, and TCRdb holds only the in-frame ones, with some missing. Clone size and V and J calls were adopted from that table, with D and trimming inferred from the DNA. This sample has around 140,000 clones; roughly 80% occur once, and the top ten carry 2% to 2.5%.

Input material: PBMCs or T cells enriched from blood (not recorded which). The source is a man aged 40-55 years with acute COVID-19. The chain couples TRBV7-7 to TRBJ2-1, with D uncertain. The CDR3 is CASSLSLAGNNEQFF. Written as DNA, the CDR3 is TGTGCTAGCAGCTTAAGTTTAGCTGGCAACAATGAGCAGTTCTTC.